Listed below are T cell receptor beta chains from one sample, sequenced in a study of response to subunit inactivated influenza vaccine. TCRdb used MiXCR to reprocess the RT-PCR reads, holding one entry per CDR3 protein. The table records under 850,000 distinct CDR3 sequences, 15% to 20% of them present only once. The sequences come from PBMCs from blood, collected 5 to 6 days after vaccination. The receptor set was obtained from a man aged 45-60 years who received an inactivated influenza vaccine. CDR3s include the opening cysteine and the closing phenylalanine or tryptophan. Fields, in order: V gene, clone size, J gene, D gene, CDR3 DNA, CDR3 protein. D genes are given only for firm matches. The listing skips clone size in some rows; elsewhere it reads once, few, many or a size class.

TRBV20-1	.	TRBJ2-1	.	TGCAGTGCTAGGGGGGGGCAGGGTGACCCCAATGAGCAGTTCTTC	CSARGGQGDPNEQFF
TRBV20-1	few	TRBJ2-7	.	TGCAGTGCTAGAGATCTGGAAGCGACGGATTACGAGCAGTACTTC	CSARDLEATDYEQYF
TRBV28	.	TRBJ2-2	.	TGTGCCAGCAGTACTGGGGCGGGGATTCGCACCGGGGAGCTGTTTTTT	CASSTGAGIRTGELFF
TRBV29-1	.	TRBJ1-5	.	TGCAGCGTTGAAGCTGGGCTCGGGCAGCCCCAGCATTTT	CSVEAGLGQPQHF
TRBV29-1	many	TRBJ2-6	.	TGCAGCGCCCGCGAGCCAGGGGCCAACGTCCTGACTTTC	CSAREPGANVLTF
TRBV20-1	few	TRBJ1-1	TRBD1	TGCAGGCTGGCCAGGACAGGAATGAACACTGAAGCTTTCTTT	CRLARTGMNTEAFF
TRBV7-2	.	TRBJ2-3	.	TGTGCCAGCAGCTTAGTCTCAAATACGCAGTATTTT	CASSLVSNTQYF
TRBV24-1	once	TRBJ1-5	.	TGTGCCACCAGTGATTTGCGGCAGGATCGGCTCCAGCATTTT	CATSDLRQDRLQHF
TRBV15	few	TRBJ2-1	.	TGTGCCACCAGGCTGGTACAAGCCCACAATGAGCAGTTCTTC	CATRLVQAHNEQFF
TRBV5-5	.	TRBJ1-5	.	TGTGCCAGCAGCTTGTTCGGCGGGACAACGAATCAGCCCCAGCATTTT	CASSLFGGTTNQPQHF
TRBV29-1	few	TRBJ2-1	.	TGCAGCGTTGAAGATCGCGGACAGTTCACCAATGAGCAGTTCTTC	CSVEDRGQFTNEQFF
TRBV4-1	.	TRBJ1-3	.	TGCGCCAGCAGCCAAGTTGGGGGTTTCGGAAACACCATATATTTT	CASSQVGGFGNTIYF
TRBV3-1	few	TRBJ2-5	.	TGTGCCAGCAGCCAAGATGGGGCAGTCCAAGAGACCCAGTACTTC	CASSQDGAVQETQYF
TRBV20-1	many	TRBJ2-5	.	TGCAGTGCTAGAGAAGCTCAGGCTCAAGAGACCCAGTACTTC	CSAREAQAQETQYF
TRBV6-5	few	TRBJ1-2	TRBD1	TGTGCCAGCAGACTGACAGGGTCTGGCTACACCTTC	CASRLTGSGYTF
TRBV30	.	TRBJ2-7	.	TGTGCCGTCTGGAACCGGATTTCATCCTACGAGCAGTACTTC	CAVWNRISSYEQYF
TRBV5-1	.	TRBJ2-1	TRBD2	TGCGCCAGCAGTCGGACTAGCAGCGGTGAGCAGTTCTTC	CASSRTSSGEQFF
TRBV5-1	.	TRBJ1-2	.	TGCGCCAGCAGCTACAGGGACTATGGCTACACCTTC	CASSYRDYGYTF
TRBV7-2	.	TRBJ1-6	.	TGTGCCAGCAGCTTAGTGACTGATAATTCACCCCTCCACTTT	CASSLVTDNSPLHF
TRBV29-1	.	TRBJ2-1	.	TGCAGCGTTGCCCATCTCATAGAGACTAATGAGCAGTTCTTC	CSVAHLIETNEQFF
TRBV12-3/TRBV12-4	many	TRBJ2-7	.	TGTGCCAGCAGTTTGTCGGCGGCAAGGTACGAGCAGTACTTC	CASSLSAARYEQYF
TRBV2	.	TRBJ2-7	.	TGTGCCAGCAGGGACGGCTCCTCCTACGAGCAGTACTTC	CASRDGSSYEQYF
TRBV7-9	.	TRBJ2-3	.	TGTGCCAGCAGCCCTCGGCAGTATTTT	CASSPRQYF
TRBV7-2	.	TRBJ1-1	TRBD1	TGTGCCAGCAGATACACAGGGGGAAAGACTGAAGCTTTCTTT	CASRYTGGKTEAFF
TRBV3-1	few	TRBJ2-7	.	TGTGCCAGCAGCCTAAGCGGGACAGGCAACGAGCAGTACTTC	CASSLSGTGNEQYF
TRBV20-1	.	TRBJ2-5	.	TGCAGTGCTAGCGACCGGACCGGGGAGACCCAGTACTTC	CSASDRTGETQYF
TRBV5-6	few	TRBJ1-5	TRBD1	TGTGCCAGCAGCTTGGGGGACAGGGACAATCAGCCCCAGCATTTT	CASSLGDRDNQPQHF
TRBV3-1	.	TRBJ2-2	.	TGTGCCAGCAGCTCGTTACTCTCCACCGGGGAGCTGTTTTTT	CASSSLLSTGELFF
TRBV5-5	.	TRBJ1-2	TRBD1	TGTGCCAGCAGCTTGAGACAGGGGTCGTCCTTGTCCTATGGCTACACCTTC	CASSLRQGSSLSYGYTF
TRBV24-1	.	TRBJ1-1	TRBD1	TGTGCCACCAGTGATCTGGGACAGGTCGGAGGAGCTTTCTTT	CATSDLGQVGGAFF
TRBV7-8	few	TRBJ2-2	TRBD1	TGTGCCAGCAGCTTCCGGGACAGGGGGCTCCAAAAGGGCACCGGGGAGCTGTTTTTT	CASSFRDRGLQKGTGELFF
TRBV29-1	many	TRBJ2-7	.	TGCAGCGTTGATGTCGGGGCAGGGAACGAGCAGTACTTC	CSVDVGAGNEQYF
TRBV12-5	few	TRBJ2-3	.	TGTGCTAGTGGTTTGGCTAAGTTTGGAGCCCCTTTGGGCACAGATACGCAGTATTTT	CASGLAKFGAPLGTDTQYF
TRBV7-3	.	TRBJ2-5	TRBD2	TGTGCCAGCAGTCGAGATAGGGGGGTAGCGGGAGTAGAGCGGAAAGAGACCCAGTACTTC	CASSRDRGVAGVERKETQYF
TRBV20-1	once	TRBJ1-5	.	TGCAGTGCTGTGGGCATAAGGAGCAATCAGCCCCAGCATTTT	CSAVGIRSNQPQHF
TRBV5-5	.	TRBJ2-1	.	TGTGCCAGCAGCTTTTACGCCGCCCGCCGAGGGAATGAGCAGTTCTTC	CASSFYAARRGNEQFF
TRBV9	many	TRBJ2-5	.	TGTGCCAGCAGCGCACGACACGGTCGGGAGACCCAGTACTTC	CASSARHGRETQYF
TRBV5-1	.	TRBJ2-7	TRBD1	TGCGCCAGCAGCGTGGACAGGGGGCGCGGGTACGAGCAGTACTTC	CASSVDRGRGYEQYF
TRBV14	few	TRBJ1-2	.	TGTGCCAGCAGCCAAGAAGTACAAGCGGGTAGGAACTATGGCTACACCTTC	CASSQEVQAGRNYGYTF
TRBV10-3	few	TRBJ2-5	TRBD2	TGTGCCATCAAGGTAGCGGGAAAAGAGACCCAGTACTTC	CAIKVAGKETQYF
TRBV5-5	.	TRBJ2-1	.	TGTGCCAGCAGCTTGGGGGCCCAGGTCTACAATGAGCAGTTCTTC	CASSLGAQVYNEQFF
TRBV20-1	few	TRBJ1-1	.	TGCAGTGCTAGAGGGCGTTTTCGGCTAACTGAAGCTTTCTTT	CSARGRFRLTEAFF
TRBV12-3/TRBV12-4	.	TRBJ2-1	.	TGTGCCAGCAGTTTCTTGCAGGGTGGAAATGAGCAGTTCTTC	CASSFLQGGNEQFF